These 21 T cell receptor beta chains were all obtained from the same sample, sequenced in a study of radiotherapy plus CTLA-4 blockade in lung cancer. Here immunoSEQ multiplex PCR was the method, and the copy in TCRdb shows in-frame clones only, minus some. Of some 60,000 clones listed, around 80% are singletons. Material: peripheral blood, obtained from a patient treated with radiotherapy plus ipilimumab. The receptor set was obtained from a human donor with non-small cell lung cancer who had a complete response to radiotherapy plus ipilimumab.

This chain uses TRBV25-1 with TRBJ1-1, with D uncertain. Germline assignment: CDR1 MGHDK and CDR2 SYGVNS. The CDR3 runs to 14 residues. Trimming shortened V by 3 bases and J by 1 base, and 9 bases separated the two germline ends. The CDR3 DNA reads as TGTGCCAGCAGTGATACCAGAAAGAACACTGAAGCTTTCTTT. It encodes CASSDTRKNTEAFF.

This clone has a single count. The chain has TRBV5-1 and TRBJ2-2, with no clear D. This CDR3 region has 15 residues. Per germline, CDR1 SGHRS and CDR2 YFSETQ. The V and J ends lost 0 bases and 1 base respectively, with 7 bases between them. CDR3 nucleotides: TGCGCCAGCAGCTTGGGTAGCCAGAACACCGGGGAGCTGTTTTTT. This translates into CASSLGSQNTGELFF.

The chain joins TRBV7-2 to TRBJ1-5, with 7 bases fitting TRBD1. The ends lost 3 bases at V and 2 bases at J; junction bases unmatched: 4. Germline V lookup: CDR1 SGHTA, CDR2 FQGNSA. CDR3 length: 15 amino acids. The CDR3 sequence: CASSFSDRRNQPQHF. Written as DNA, the CDR3 is TGTGCCAGCAGCTTCTCGGACAGGCGCAATCAGCCCCAGCATTTT.

This clone was found a few times. V and J are TRBV28 and TRBJ1-1; D unresolved. There are 12 residues in the CDR3. V lost 7 bases and J 4 bases, leaving 10 bases between the germline ends. From germline, CDR1 is MDHEN and CDR2 SYDVKM. CDR3 loop: CASMRAPTEAFF. The CDR3 region has the DNA TGTGCCAGCATGCGGGCGCCCACTGAAGCTTTCTTT. Full variable domain (outside the CDR3, taken from reference TRBV28 and TRBJ1-1): DVKVTQSSRYLVKRTGEKVFLECVQDMDHENMFWYRQDPGLGLRLIYFSYDVKMKEKGDIPEGYSVSREKKERFSLILESASTNQTSMYLCASMRAPTEAFFGQGTRLTVV.

This chain connects TRBV7-2 to TRBJ1-2; unclear D gene. The germline CDR1 and CDR2 sequences are SGHTA and FQGNSA. The CDR3 is made up of 14 amino acids. The V and J ends lost 3 bases and 5 bases respectively, with 13 bases between them. The CDR3 region has the DNA TGTGCCAGCAGCTTGGAGTCTAGAATTTATGGCTACACCTTC. Translating gives CASSLESRIYGYTF.

This chain joins TRBV9 and TRBJ2-7, with TRBD1 matching over 9 bases. J was trimmed by 4 bases and V by 4 bases; bases with no gene match: 6. This CDR3 spans 14 amino acids. Germline lookup yields CDR1 SGDLS and CDR2 YYNGEE. The CDR3, as DNA: TGTGCCAGCAGCCCTCAGGGACAGGGTTACGAGCAGTACTTC. The encoded protein is CASSPQGQGYEQYF.

This clone was counted only a few times. J is TRBJ1-3 and V is TRBV19; no reliable D call. From germline, CDR1 is LNHDA and CDR2 SQIVND (reference sequence). The CDR3 covers 17 residues. Trimming removed 3 bases at V and 0 bases at J, with 15 bases between. This CDR3 reads CASSIRGVDSSGNTIYF. The DNA of the CDR3 is TGTGCCAGTAGTATTCGCGGGGTCGATTCCTCTGGAAACACCATATATTTT.

The rearrangement joins TRBV29-1 to TRBJ2-6; maybe TRBD2 (5 bases). In germline, CDR1 is SQVTM, CDR2 ANQGSEA. V was trimmed by 2 bases and J by 0 bases, leaving 14 bases between them. The CDR3 covers 17 residues. DNA for the CDR3: TGCAGCGTTGAATTTAGTATCGGACTCTCTGGGGCCAACGTCCTGACTTTC. As protein: CSVEFSIGLSGANVLTF.

The CDR3 reads CASSISAGLYNEQFF. The CDR3 DNA sequence: TGTGCCAGTAGTATCAGCGCGGGTCTCTACAATGAGCAGTTCTTC. The chain uses TRBV19 and TRBJ2-1; TRBD2 is a possible D gene (5 bases). The ends were cut back, 3 bases at V and 3 bases at J, with 12 bases in the middle. This CDR3 comprises 15 residues. Germline values: CDR1 LNHDA, CDR2 SQIVND (reference sequence). The whole variable domain, remainder taken from reference TRBV19 and TRBJ2-1, is DGGITQSPKYLFRKEGQNVTLSCEQNLNHDAMYWYRQDPGQGLRLIYYSQIVNDFQKGDIAEGYSVSREKKESFPLTVTSAQKNPTAFYLCASSISAGLYNEQFFGPGTRLTVL.

The chain couples TRBV5-6 to TRBJ1-4, with 9 bases that match TRBD1. Germline values: CDR1 SGHDT, CDR2 YYEEEE. The length of the CDR3 is 14 residues. After removal of 2 bases from V and 7 bases from J, the junction contained 3 bases not matched to a gene. The DNA of the CDR3 is TGTGCCAGCAGCTTACTGGGACAGGGTGAAAAACTGTTTTTT. Encoded protein: CASSLLGQGEKLFF.

This clone has a single count. This chain's CDR3 is CSVSSRTGVGELFF. The CDR3 bases are TGCAGCGTCTCGTCCCGGACAGGGGTCGGGGAGCTGTTTTTT. The gene calls are TRBV29-1 and TRBJ2-2; 9 nucleotides agree with TRBD1. There are 14 residues in the CDR3. The V segment lost 6 bases and the J segment 7 bases; nucleotides outside the gene matches: 9. The germline gives CDR1 SQVTM, CDR2 ANQGSEA.

This rearrangement joins TRBV5-8 to TRBJ2-1, with a possible D match to TRBD1 (5 bases). Germline-derived CDR1 and CDR2 are SGHTS and YDEGEE. Trimming removed 0 bases at V and 5 bases at J, with 6 bases between. The CDR3 totals 13 residues. Here the CDR3 DNA reads TGTGCCAGCAGCTTGGTAGGGGACAATGAGCAGTTCTTC. It translates to CASSLVGDNEQFF.

The chain uses TRBV27 and TRBJ2-7, with 12 bases that match TRBD2. The V segment lost 5 bases and the J segment 0 bases; nucleotides outside the gene matches: 2. The CDR3 loop spans 15 amino acids. The germline V gene has CDR1 MNHEY and CDR2 SMNVEV (reference sequence). CDR3 residues: CASSRTSGNSYEQYV. The CDR3, as DNA: TGTGCCAGCAGTCGGACTAGCGGGAACTCCTACGAGCAGTACGTC.

This clone was counted once. This rearrangement joins TRBV27 to TRBJ2-3; TRBD2 matches at 10 bases. This CDR3 has 16 residues. Germline V gives CDR1 MNHEY, CDR2 SMNVEV (reference sequence). Trimming removed 4 bases from V and 6 bases from J; junction bases left unmatched: 10. The CDR3 bases are TGTGCCAGCAGTTCCTTCGCTAGCGGGAGTAGGGATACGCAGTATTTT. Its protein product is CASSSFASGSRDTQYF.

The V call is TRBV10-1, the J call TRBJ2-1; 9 positions match TRBD1. This CDR3 comprises 14 residues. The trim removed 3 bases at V and 14 bases at J, leaving 11 bases unmatched. Looked up from germline, CDR1 is WNHNN and CDR2 is SYGVQD (reference sequence). The CDR3 DNA reads as TGCGCCAGCAGTGAAGGGACAGGGAAGCGGAAAAAGTTCTTC. Encoded protein: CASSEGTGKRKKFF.

This clone was seen a single time. The genes are TRBV11-2 and TRBJ2-1; perhaps TRBD1 as D (9 bases). Germline V CDR1 and CDR2: SGHAT, FQNNGV. Trimming removed 7 bases from V and 6 bases from J, with 19 bases in between. The CDR3 loop spans 15 amino acids. The CDR3 is CASTEDRGLVNEQFF. Written as DNA, the CDR3 is TGTGCCAGCACCGAGGACAGGGGACTAGTCAATGAGCAGTTCTTC.

The genes are TRBV30 and TRBJ1-2; TRBD1 might be the D (5 bases). Germline V CDR1 and CDR2: GTSNPN, SVGIG (reference sequence). V dropped 0 bases and J dropped 8 bases, with 13 bases sitting between them. This CDR3 has 13 amino acids. Here the CDR3 reads CAWSVGQGYGYTF. The CDR3 DNA sequence: TGTGCCTGGAGTGTAGGGCAGGGATACGGCTACACCTTC. Full variable domain (rest looked up from reference TRBV30 and TRBJ1-2): SQTIHQWPATLVQPVGSPLSLECTVEGTSNPNLYWYRQAAGRGLQLLFYSVGIGQISSEVPQNLSASRPQDRQFILSSKKLLLSDSGFYLCAWSVGQGYGYTFGSGTRLTVV.

V is TRBV7-9 and J is TRBJ2-2, with a weak D call TRBD1 (6 bases). The germline V gene encodes CDR1 SEHNR and CDR2 FQNEAQ (reference sequence). The V and J ends lost 5 bases and 6 bases respectively, with 19 bases between them. This CDR3 is 16 amino acids long. The CDR3 spells CASSPLDRSTPGELFF. The CDR3 DNA reads as TGTGCCAGCAGCCCTCTCGACAGGTCCACTCCCGGGGAGCTGTTTTTT.

The chain employs TRBV27 and TRBJ2-5; TRBD2 aligns across 9 bases. J was trimmed by 8 bases and V by 2 bases; bases with no gene match: 6. This CDR3 comprises 14 residues. Germline V gene lookup returns CDR1 MNHEY and CDR2 SMNVEV (reference sequence). The CDR3 sequence: CASSLTTAGGTQYF. Here the CDR3 DNA reads TGTGCCAGCAGTTTAACGACAGCGGGAGGAACCCAGTACTTC.

This clone has only one observation. The chain recombines TRBV5-8 with TRBJ2-7, with D possibly TRBD2 on 6 matching bases. This CDR3 spans 13 amino acids. Germline-derived CDR1 and CDR2 are SGHTS and YDEGEE. V was cut by 2 bases and J by 2 bases, with 8 bases left in between. CDR3 sequence: CASSFWGAYEQYF. For the CDR3, the DNA is TGTGCCAGCAGCTTCTGGGGGGCCTACGAGCAGTACTTC.

The CDR3: CASSQSNLAGSYEQYV. The CDR3 nucleotides are TGCGCCAGCAGTCAAAGCAACCTAGCGGGATCCTACGAGCAGTACGTC. This chain connects TRBV4-3 to TRBJ2-7; 9 nucleotides match TRBD2. V lost 6 bases to trimming and J lost 1 base; unmatched junction nucleotides: 10. CDR1 and CDR2 from the germline V gene are LGHNA and YSLEER. There are 16 residues in the CDR3.